This TCR beta chain was found in a study of blood T cells in healthy people across ages (dated by TCRdb to the mid-2010s). Looking at the study overall: In model experiments, roughly one uniquely barcoded TCR beta cDNA molecule per two T cells was captured by template switching. Using deep sequencing normalized with unique cDNA molecular identifiers, the study measured how TCR beta repertoire diversity changes with age. The donors were split into four age groups: young (average around 15 years), middle-aged (about 40), aged (more than 60) and long-lived (over 75). Two additional independent replicas of 1 million unique cDNA reads from the same blood draw were analyzed for two donors (one aged 18 to 30 and one aged 80 or older). Overall results and qualifications from the work: Compared with the aged group, the long-lived group had more naive CD4+ T cells, fewer expanded clones and increased TCR diversity, a pattern suggesting age selection. A strong correlation was found between observed TCR beta diversity and the percentage of naive T cells measured by flow cytometry. Estimates of total diversity based on one million sequenced T cells were considered lower bounds and underestimates. Since profiling was done on bulk unsorted PBMCs, naive and antigen-experienced compartments could not be conclusively compared. Observed TCR beta diversity per million T cells fell roughly linearly with age, and a significant reduction was already apparent by age around 40. Because donor CMV infection status was unknown, age-related changes in expanded clonotypes were potentially confounded.

Comment on this clonotype: Its antigen is unknown. A junction end diverges from the germline sequence, so it may reflect a read error.

Library generation was performed with 5' RACE. The sample was run on an Illumina HiSeq 2500. A second PCR of roughly 6 to 11 cycles was run with a J-beta primer mix and a sample-barcoded 5' primer. A unique molecular identifier was introduced onto each TCR beta cDNA molecule by a template-switch 5' adaptor carrying 12 random nucleotides. Each sample yielded at least 2.5 million CDR3-containing paired-end reads. All of the RNA was converted into first-strand cDNA using the Mint cDNA synthesis kit, with a TRBC-specific oligonucleotide serving as the primer. Following uracil-DNA glycosylase treatment, a first 18-cycle PCR with universal primers M1SS and BC2_uni_R was performed on all cDNA. The paper's data handling went like this. For normalization, 1 million high-quality reads were randomly selected from each sample, with every read carrying a distinct molecular identifier. Reads with shared molecular identifiers were discarded instead of being binned into consensus sequences. CDR3 identification, clonotype clustering and error correction used MiTCR with a Q25 quality threshold and the strictest error-elimination algorithm. Lower-bound total TCR beta diversity was estimated with a nonparametric unseen species model using Euler transformation. The public reads were quality trimmed at Q25 with fastp and then assembled into clones with MiXCR by TCRdb, keeping productive beta chains. Duplicate CDR3 protein sequences are folded into a single record with the most common DNA and genes. The V and J calls come from TCRdb's annotation, not from the publication. The sample table records some 760,000 distinct CDR3 sequences; 20% to 25% of these occur just once. The ten largest clonotypes hold approximately 3.7% of the sample.

Including the terminal cysteine and phenylalanine, the CDR3 comprises 14 residues. The DNA shown is the 42-base CDR3, in frame from base 1. The 39 donors, aged roughly 6 to 90 years, were systemically healthy Caucasian individuals from Russia. Each donor gave roughly 11 milliliters of peripheral blood, drawn into EDTA-treated Vacutainer tubes. PBMCs were isolated by Ficoll-Paque density-gradient centrifugation, with at least 6 million obtained per sample. Trizol reagent was used to extract total RNA from PBMCs, with at least 5.5 micrograms per sample. Naive CD45RAhigh/CD27high T cell percentages were measured by flow cytometry on a PBMC aliquot from every donor. The data were also submitted as part of a second study, on T cells of mothers and their children. The second paper states: Donors were nine systemically healthy Caucasian individuals: three mothers and their six children. cDNA synthesis consumed the entire amount of extracted RNA, loaded at approximately 1.5 ug RNA in each 15 ul reaction. In the second PCR, the M1S primer introduced both the sample barcodes and 2-4 random nucleotides. More than 8 million TCR beta CDR3 reads were obtained from each mother, and about 3 million reads were obtained from each child. Thymic selection similarly shapes TCR recombination output in related and unrelated pairs, with minor effect from inherited differences. Related mother-child pairs always showed normalized repertoire overlap that was slightly higher than in unrelated mother-child pairs, though the difference was never significant. Persistent microchimeric T cell clones were not detected, at a sensitivity of approximately 100 clones per million clonotypes. The study used deep NGS to compare TCR beta repertoires of mothers and children, seeking features distinguishing related mother-child pairs from unrelated individuals. Mothers averaged about 37 +/- 4 years of age and children averaged about 10 +/- 4 years. After adapters were ligated using NEBNext reagents, the libraries underwent 100+100 nt paired-end sequencing on an Illumina HiSeq 2000. Mother and child libraries were prepared a month apart and sequenced in separate runs to prevent cross-contamination. For each donor, between about 450,000 and 2,300,000 distinct TCR beta clonotypes were identified. Naive TCR beta clonotypes were estimated from low-frequency clonotypes matched to each donor's FACS-determined naive share, without sorting.

The source is a boy younger than 18 in good health. The sequenced sample consisted of blood. The rearrangement combines TRBV12-3 or TRBV12-4 with TRBJ2-3; TRBD2 could be the D gene, as 7 bases match. The DNA is TGTGCCAGCAGTTTAACGGGGGGCACAGATGCGCAGTATTTT. The encoded protein is CASSLTGGTDAQYF.